One T cell receptor beta chain is described in this entry. TCRdb's copy holds only in-frame clones and misses some; the assay was immunoSEQ multiplex PCR. Here the sample spans a few hundred thousand clones, almost 90% being singletons. These data belong to a study of blood T cell repertoires in COVID-19. Across the study: Acute-phase and convalescent COVID-19 samples originated in the United States, Italy and Spain.

Trimming shortened V by 3 bases and J by 2 bases, and 6 bases separated the two germline ends. The length of the CDR3 is 13 residues. The germline gives CDR1 KGHDR, CDR2 SFDVKD. Seattle's cohort entered during active infection and was followed longitudinally. This receptor was taken from a woman aged 60-75 years with COVID-19, enrolled during active disease. The chain links TRBV24-1 to TRBJ1-2; D unresolved. Sequenced material: peripheral blood. The CDR3 nucleotides read TGTGCCACCAGTGATGAGAGAAACTATGGCTACACCTTC. Protein sequence: CATSDERNYGYTF.